This is a list of T cell receptor beta chains from one sample in a study of tumor and adjacent non-tumor tissue in lung cancer. TCRdb reprocessed the multiplex PCR reads via MiXCR and lists one record per CDR3 protein. Of 71,000 or so distinct CDR3 sequences in the sample, 65% to 90% are singletons; the top ten hold less than 15%. The material sequenced was lung tumor tissue. The receptors stem from a woman between 45 and 60 years old with non-small cell lung cancer. Both conserved end residues are part of each CDR3. A D gene is named only where the DNA matches it firmly. Clone size is stated in some rows and not others, as once, few, many or a class when expanded.

few	13	TRBV6-2/TRBV6-3	TRBJ2-1	TRBD2	TGTGCCACCACGAGCGGGGACTACAATGAGCAGTTCTTC	CATTSGDYNEQFF
.	17	TRBV4-1	TRBJ2-4	.	TGCGCCAGCAGCCGATTGCCCAGAGACAGCCAAGTGGACATTCAGCACTTC	CASSRLPRDSQVDIQHF
.	15	TRBV11-2	TRBJ2-7	.	TGTGCCAGCAGCTTATCTCCGAGTCTCTCCTACGATCAGTATTTC	CASSLSPSLSYDQYF
.	13	TRBV20-1	TRBJ1-1	.	TGCAGTGCCTGGGAGAGCGGGAACACTGAAACTTTCTTT	CSAWESGNTETFF
.	15	TRBV20-1	TRBJ2-1	.	TGCAGTGCTATCCGAGATAGGGTCGGGCAAGAGACCCAGTTCTTC	CSAIRDRVGQETQFF
.	15	TRBV4-3	TRBJ1-1	TRBD1	TGCGCCAGCAGCCAAGACCATATGGACAGGGTCAAAGCTTTCTTT	CASSQDHMDRVKAFF
.	13	TRBV6-5	TRBJ1-1	.	TGTGCCAGCAGTCACTTCATGGTCACTGAAGCTTTCTTT	CASSHFMVTEAFF
.	14	TRBV12-3/TRBV12-4	TRBJ2-5	TRBD2	TGTGTCAGCAGCCGACTAGCGGGACCTGAGACCCAGTACTTC	CVSSRLAGPETQYF
.	15	TRBV5-4	TRBJ1-4	TRBD1	TGTGTCAGCAACCCGGCCCCGGACAGGGAAGAAAAACTGTTTTTT	CVSNPAPDREEKLFF
.	13	TRBV20-1	TRBJ2-3	TRBD2	TGCAGTGTCCGGACTAGCGTCCCAGATACGCTGTATTTT	CSVRTSVPDTLYF
few	15	TRBV5-1	TRBJ2-2	.	TGCGCCAGCAGCGCGGGACACACGAACACCGGGGAGTTGGTTTTT	CASSAGHTNTGELVF
many	14	TRBV7-9	TRBJ1-2	.	TGTGCCAGCAGCCCAAGACAGTCGTCGGATGGCTACACCTTC	CASSPRQSSDGYTF
.	15	TRBV6-6	TRBJ1-1	TRBD1	TGCGCCAGCGCCGAAGCGGGACAGGTATTTCCTGAAGCTTTCTTT	CASAEAGQVFPEAFF
.	13	TRBV28	TRBJ1-4	TRBD1	TGTGTCAGTACAGGGGAAACTAATGAAAAACTATTTTTT	CVSTGETNEKLFF
.	11	TRBV20-1	TRBJ2-1	.	TGCAATGATAGGGACCGCAATGAGCAGTTCTTC	CNDRDRNEQFF
.	13	TRBV20-1	TRBJ2-7	.	TGTAGTGCTAGAGGGTGGGTCTCCTACGAGCAGTACTTC	CSARGWVSYEQYF
.	12	TRBV20-1	TRBJ1-1	.	TGCAGTGCGGAGGTGCTGTACAATGAAGCTTTCTTT	CSAEVLYNEAFF